These 23 T cell receptor beta chains were sequenced from one sample in a study of blood T cell repertoires in COVID-19. The table came from immunoSEQ multiplex PCR; TCRdb's copy has only in-frame clones and leaves some out. The data contain 170,000 or so clones, about 86% of them seen just once; the ten biggest clones take up approximately 0.93%. Sequenced: peripheral blood. Receptors were obtained from a woman between 18 and 29 years old who had recovered from COVID-19.

The gene calls are TRBV7-8 and TRBJ1-4; weak D call: TRBD1 (5 bases). The CDR3 totals 15 residues. V gave up 5 bases and J gave up 4 bases, with 14 bases separating them. Per germline, CDR1 SGHVS and CDR2 FQNEAQ. This chain's CDR3 is CASSLRDFFNEKLFF. CDR3 DNA sequence: TGTGCCAGCAGCCTCCGGGACTTTTTTAATGAAAAACTGTTTTTT.

The chain recombines TRBV4-3 with TRBJ1-4, with TRBD1 matching over 8 bases. V lost 4 bases and J lost 7; bases outside the gene matches: 8. CDR3 length: 15 residues. Germline loops: CDR1 LGHNA, CDR2 YSLEER. In DNA form, the CDR3 reads TGCGCCAGCAGCCCCAGGGGGCGGGTAGGTGAAAAACTGTTTTTT. This translates into CASSPRGRVGEKLFF.

V is TRBV27 and J is TRBJ2-5, with 7 nucleotides matching TRBD1. The CDR3 runs 16 residues. With V trimmed by 5 bases and J by 1 base, 10 bases remained unmatched. Germline-derived CDR1 and CDR2 are MNHEY and SMNVEV (reference sequence). The DNA of the CDR3 is TGTGCCAGCAGTAAACGGGACAGCCTACTCCAAGAGACCCAGTACTTC. Encoded protein: CASSKRDSLLQETQYF.

The V gene is TRBV25-1, the J gene TRBJ1-4, with a possible D match to TRBD1 (6 bases). Germline V gene sequence: CDR1 MGHDK, CDR2 SYGVNS. The CDR3 covers 15 residues. V was clipped by 2 bases and J by 8 bases, with 15 bases between them. The CDR3 region is CASSERKQGLEKLFF. CDR3 sequence (DNA): TGTGCCAGCAGTGAACGTAAACAGGGTTTGGAAAAACTGTTTTTT.

J is TRBJ2-1 and V is TRBV7-3; D unresolved. Trimming removed 1 base from V and 2 bases from J, with 18 bases in between. This CDR3 comprises 18 residues. Germline CDR1 SGHTA, CDR2 FQGTGA. CDR3 residues: CASSLNPLPGPTYNEQFF. CDR3 nucleotides: TGTGCCAGCAGCTTAAATCCCCTCCCGGGTCCTACCTACAATGAGCAGTTCTTC.

V usage is TRBV2 and J usage is TRBJ1-5; D remains unclear. Trimming shortened V by 8 bases and J by 2 bases, and 16 bases separated the two germline ends. Germline V CDR1 and CDR2: SNHLY, FYNNEI. The CDR3 is 15 residues long. CDR3 DNA: TGTGCCAGCCACAAAGGGCCGAGGGGCAATCAGCCCCAGCATTTT. This encodes CASHKGPRGNQPQHF.

V is TRBV5-4 and J is TRBJ2-3; tentatively, D is TRBD2 (5 bases). Trimming took off 0 bases at V and 6 bases at J, with 8 bases between the two ends. Germline V gene sequence: CDR1 SGHNT, CDR2 YYREEE (reference sequence). The CDR3 is 13 amino acids. CDR3 coding DNA: TGTGCCAGCAGCTTGGACGGGGTGGATACGCAGTATTTT. This gives the protein CASSLDGVDTQYF.

In this sample, this clone turned up once. This CDR3 is CASSSGQGVGYGYTF. The CDR3 region has the DNA TGCGCCAGCAGCTCTGGACAGGGCGTTGGCTATGGCTACACCTTC. The chain has TRBV5-1 and TRBJ1-2; 8 bases are a match to TRBD1. Germline V gives CDR1 SGHRS, CDR2 YFSETQ. The CDR3 contains 15 residues. V was pared by 3 bases and J by 4 bases, with 8 bases of the junction left unmatched.

The V and J genes are TRBV6-2 or TRBV6-3 and TRBJ1-2, with 7 bases that match TRBD1. CDR3 length: 13 residues. Germline values: CDR1 MNHEY, CDR2 SVGEGT. With V trimmed by 5 bases and J by 8 bases, 8 bases remained unmatched. This CDR3 is CASSDRAGRGYTF. CDR3 DNA: TGTGCCAGCAGTGACAGGGCCGGTCGAGGCTACACCTTC.

The CDR3 reads CASSRTRNYGYTF. CDR3 DNA: TGTGCCAGCAGCCGGACACGTAACTATGGCTACACCTTC. The chain carries TRBV7-8 and TRBJ1-2, with a possible D match to TRBD1 (5 bases). V was shortened by 5 bases and J by 1 base, with 8 bases between the two germline ends. CDR1 and CDR2 from the germline V gene are SGHVS and FQNEAQ. The CDR3 loop spans 13 amino acids.

This chain's CDR3 is CASSPPGQGGNEQFF. The CDR3 DNA follows: TGTGCCAGCAGCCCCCCGGGACAGGGCGGGAATGAGCAGTTCTTC. The chain combines TRBV11-2 with TRBJ2-1; 9 nucleotides align to TRBD1. Germline CDR1 is SGHAT and CDR2 is FQNNGV. CDR3 length: 15 amino acids. J was trimmed by 7 bases and V by 5 bases; bases with no gene match: 9. The full variable domain, rest sourced from reference TRBV11-2 and TRBJ2-1, is EAGVAQSPRYKIIEKRQSVAFWCNPISGHATLYWYQQILGQGPKLLIQFQNNGVVDDSQLPKDRFSAERLKGVDSTLKIQPAKLEDSAVYLCASSPPGQGGNEQFFGPGTRLTVL.

The chain recombines TRBV19 with TRBJ2-7; D perhaps matches TRBD2 (6 bases). The V end was cut by 5 bases, the J end by 3 bases, with 11 bases between. The CDR3 consists of 13 residues. Germline V lookup: CDR1 LNHDA, CDR2 SQIVND (reference sequence). The CDR3 DNA follows: TGTGCCAGTAGTCTCGCGGGGCTCTACGAGCAGTACTTC. This encodes CASSLAGLYEQYF.

The chain is built from TRBV6-6 and TRBJ2-1, with D unclear. Germline V gene sequence: CDR1 MNHNY, CDR2 SVGAGI (reference sequence). This CDR3 spans 13 amino acids. The V and J ends lost 2 bases and 7 bases respectively, with 9 bases between them. CDR3 nucleotides: TGTGCCAGCAGTTACGTCGAGAGGAATGAGCAGTTCTTC. Translated: CASSYVERNEQFF.

The rearrangement links TRBV5-1 to TRBJ2-1; TRBD2 matches at 13 bases. The ends lost 3 bases at V and 5 bases at J; junction bases unmatched: 11. The germline V gene encodes CDR1 SGHRS and CDR2 YFSETQ. This CDR3 is built from 18 residues. The CDR3 nucleotides are TGCGCCAGCAGCTCCGGGACTAGCGGGATAGGCCCGGACAATGAGCAGTTCTTC. Protein sequence: CASSSGTSGIGPDNEQFF.

The CDR3 loop reads CASSLQGYSPLHF. The CDR3 nucleotides read TGTGCCAGCAGCTTACAGGGGTATTCACCCCTCCACTTT. This sequence joins TRBV7-2 and TRBJ1-6; D is perhaps TRBD1 (6 bases). The CDR3 spans 13 residues. Trimming stripped 2 bases from V and 8 bases from J, with 7 bases between. Germline V lookup: CDR1 SGHTA, CDR2 FQGNSA. Full variable domain (outside the CDR3, taken from reference TRBV7-2 and TRBJ1-6): GAGVSQSPSNKVTEKGKDVELRCDPISGHTALYWYRQSLGQGLEFLIYFQGNSAPDKSGLPSDRFSAERTGGSVSTLTIQRTQQEDSAVYLCASSLQGYSPLHFGNGTRLTVT.

The chain has TRBV6-5 and TRBJ1-3; the match to TRBD1 covers 9 bases. The J segment lost 4 bases and the V segment lost 7 bases, leaving 8 bases of the junction unmatched. Germline lookup yields CDR1 MNHEY and CDR2 SVGAGI. The CDR3 totals 15 residues. The CDR3 region has the DNA TGTGCCAGCAACAAACAGGGGGCAGAGGGAAACACCATATATTTT. It encodes CASNKQGAEGNTIYF.

The chain couples TRBV5-1 to TRBJ2-1, with TRBD2 matching 12 bases. The germline CDR1 and CDR2 sequences are SGHRS and YFSETQ. This CDR3 has 16 amino acids. J lost 8 bases, V lost 2 bases, and 8 bases had no gene match. CDR3 DNA: TGCGCCAGCAGCTTTTTTCTAGCGGGGGGGCTAGATGAGCAGTTCTTC. It encodes CASSFFLAGGLDEQFF. Full variable domain (rest looked up from reference TRBV5-1 and TRBJ2-1): KAGVTQTPRYLIKTRGQQVTLSCSPISGHRSVSWYQQTPGQGLQFLFEYFSETQRNKGNFPGRFSGRQFSNSRSEMNVSTLELGDSALYLCASSFFLAGGLDEQFFGPGTRLTVL.

The chain is built from TRBV6-5 and TRBJ1-1; no clear D. Deletions cut 4 bases from V and 4 bases from J, with 7 bases between. Germline V lookup: CDR1 MNHEY, CDR2 SVGAGI. The CDR3 length is 12 residues. CDR3: CASSSWATEAFF. The CDR3 DNA reads as TGTGCCAGCAGTTCATGGGCCACTGAAGCTTTCTTT.

The chain joins TRBV30 to TRBJ1-2, with 7 bases that match TRBD1. The CDR3 runs 15 residues. V dropped 8 bases and J dropped 3; count of bases not matched to a gene: 15. Germline V lookup: CDR1 GTSNPN, CDR2 SVGIG (reference sequence). The CDR3 sequence is CAHRSTGFVDYGYTF. CDR3 bases: TGTGCCCACCGATCGACAGGGTTTGTAGACTATGGCTACACCTTC.

This clone came up once. J is TRBJ2-7 and V is TRBV30; 9 nucleotides align to TRBD1. Germline assignment: CDR1 GTSNPN and CDR2 SVGIG (reference sequence). This CDR3 contains 13 residues. Losses at the gene ends were 5 bases for V and 4 bases for J; bases not matched to a gene: 6. The CDR3 DNA sequence: TGTGCCTGGGCCTCCGGGACAGGGTACGAGCAGTACGTC. This encodes CAWASGTGYEQYV.

The J gene is TRBJ1-1, the V gene TRBV12-3 or TRBV12-4; D is perhaps TRBD1 (6 bases). This CDR3 spans 13 amino acids. Trimming took off 7 bases at V and 4 bases at J, with 13 bases between the two ends. The CDR3 region is CASTSRGGTEAFF. The CDR3 bases are TGTGCCAGCACCTCGAGGGGGGGCACTGAAGCTTTCTTT.

This chain uses TRBV18 with TRBJ1-1; D perhaps matches TRBD1 (5 bases). CDR1 is KGHSH and CDR2 is LQKENI in the germline V gene. V lost 2 bases and J lost 9, with 10 bases in between. The CDR3 sequence is 12 residues long. Here the CDR3 reads CASSPNSDKAFF. CDR3 DNA: TGTGCCAGCTCACCAAATTCGGACAAAGCTTTCTTT.

V gene TRBV25-1 combines with J gene TRBJ2-5; 8 bases are shared with TRBD1. CDR1 and CDR2 (germline): MGHDK, SYGVNS. CDR3 length: 13 amino acids. V shed 5 bases and J 10 bases; nucleotides not matched to a gene: 9. The CDR3, as DNA: TGTGCCAGCAGTTGGAAGGGACAGGCGGTCCAGTACTTC. Protein: CASSWKGQAVQYF.